This T cell receptor beta chain derives from a study of cytomegalovirus exposure and HLA in healthy donors (TCRdb year 2017). Describing the broader study: An earlier analysis of approximately 640 of the donors reported approximately 290 Gb of sequence data and 120 million or so unique TCR beta sequences from 150 million to 200 million T cells. An early release that covered more than 550 HLA-typed donors contained 300 to 350 gigabases of sequencing data and 65 million to 100 million unique TCR sequences. Of the roughly 410 genotyped donors, approximately 80% were placed in the genetic ancestry cluster associated with self-reported Caucasian donors. The study aimed to test whether signatures of past pathogen exposure could be identified by cataloging public T cell receptors. Using immunosequencing, the study profiled T cell repertoires from 640 or so subjects and related those repertoires to cytomegalovirus serostatus. A separate validation cohort of about 110 different subjects was used in addition to the approximately 610-subject first cohort. The study combined high-throughput TCR immunosequencing, statistical association of individual TCRs with disease status, and machine learning to predict cytomegalovirus infection status. In a later analysis, previously published TCR beta repertoires from 666 donors were re-analyzed and high-resolution HLA genotyping was added so that TCR occurrence patterns could be studied. Rather than using new phenotypic data, the later analysis identified candidate immune exposures from TCR beta sequences and from how often those sequences occurred across donors. An earlier analysis of around 580 of the donors used high-throughput TCR beta sequencing to judge whether each TCR beta V gene segment behaved as functional or pseudogenic. Donor age, sex, ethnicity and CMV serostatus were collected together with the repertoire data. In a later genetic analysis, genome-wide SNP genotypes for about 55% of the 666 donors were used, and that subset was treated as a discovery cohort. Every discovery cohort repertoire had been produced on one sequencing platform. HLA typing included class I and class II loci at four-digit resolution. Typing coverage varied by locus: 629-630 donors for A, B, C, DRB1 and DQB1; roughly 560 for DQA1; approximately 570 for DPA1; 450 to 480 for DPB1. Several DR-DQ haplotypes were handled as single units for association and clustering because linkage in the cohort was strong. Among some 400 genotyped donors of the cohort, an average of around 240,000 unique TCR beta nucleotide sequences were sequenced per donor, roughly 20% of them non-productive. Results and caveats for the whole study, not just this receptor: The presence/absence analyses assumed that sequencing depth was roughly uniform across donors, and that assumption may not be true. V-gene and J-gene trimming of TCR beta chains was associated with a missense DCLRE1C variant in a later genetic analysis, and the association was replicated in an independent cohort. A further reported finding was that TCR beta sequences accurately predicted the HLA-A and HLA-B alleles for most subjects in the first cohort. The authors suggested that the approach could potentially be generalized to other disease states and immunological phenotypes. In a later analysis, TCR association rates were found to vary across HLA loci, with the most associated TCRs seen for DRB1 alleles and the fewest for HLA-C alleles. According to a later analysis, most CMV-associated TCR beta chains appeared to be HLA-restricted, and the HLA associations seemed to be driven largely by CMV exposure. Compared with the 666-donor mean, donors in an Asian-associated ancestry cluster had fewer N-insertions in productive TCRs, according to a later genetic analysis. Because the 87-base-pair reads could not distinguish some IMGT-functional V segments, including TRBV6-2 and TRBV6-3, those segments were excluded. An earlier analysis of some 590 of the donors showed that most TCR beta V segments appeared in productive rearrangements either about 87% or about 30% of the time, which broadly matched IMGT annotations. In this cohort, only TCR beta chains were sequenced, and detectable features were limited by the absence of alpha or paired-chain data. In a later analysis, several top co-occurrence clusters were reported to appear linked to parvovirus B19, influenza, CMV and Epstein-Barr virus. Because counts were too low, 15 or so rarely observed V segments, including chromosome 9 orphons, were excluded from the earlier analysis of 587 of the donors. The sequencing pipeline was judged likely to have produced a cluster of highly shared sequence variants as a technical artifact. Immune exposure information for the cohort was limited to CMV serostatus. Across donors, most TCR sequences were observed very rarely, whereas some public TCRs were present in many individuals. A total of fewer than 200 TCR beta chains were listed by the study as associated with cytomegalovirus. In both the original and validation cohorts, the classifier was reported to diagnose cytomegalovirus status with high specificity and sensitivity. In a later analysis, 15,000 to 20,000 TCR beta sequences were associated with specific HLA alleles at a false discovery rate of 0.05. Correlated functional status among segregating V segments might be attributable to linkage disequilibrium, but an unknown experimental factor could not be ruled out. When HLA alleles, especially DR and DQ, strongly co-occurred, attributing TCR associations to individual alleles was difficult. In a later analysis, HLA-associated TCR beta chains were found to be more clonally expanded and to have lower generation probabilities than equally common non-associated chains. Because some donors lacked HLA typing at each locus, the association tests relied only on the typed subset. In vitro tests confirmed that a few of the cytomegalovirus-associated TCR beta chains recognize cytomegalovirus antigens.

Receptor amplification or capture employed the immunoSEQ multiplex PCR assay. A mixture of 60 forward primers for TCR Vbeta segments and 13 reverse primers for TCR Jbeta segments was used in the multiplex PCR. A multiplex PCR assay on genomic DNA amplified the CDR3 region of rearranged TCR beta genes. The amplified TCR beta libraries were sequenced on the Illumina HiSeq System as 87-base-pair reads. The original methods were these. A later analysis tallied tens of millions of unique TCR beta chains across the 600 to 700 repertoires, and some 10 million of those chains were shared by two or more donors. Raw reads were error-corrected and collapsed into unique sequences by a nearest-neighbor algorithm in which closely related sequences were merged to remove PCR and sequencing errors. CDR3 sequences were aligned to IMGT reference sequences to assign V, D and J gene segments. For a sequence to be retained, a match of at least six nucleotides to both a V gene segment and a J gene segment was required. A rearrangement was called productive if the CDR3 had no stop codons and remained in frame with V and J, and every other rearrangement was called non-productive. CDR3 was defined by IMGT convention, running from the second conserved V-encoded cysteine to the conserved J-encoded phenylalanine. The earlier analysis of about 530 of the donors excluded any sequence lacking an unambiguous match to a single V gene segment. An earlier analysis of 587 of the donors classified V segments as functional when productive rearrangements were above 56.7% and as segregating when the standard deviation between donors was above 5%. A statistical classification framework was built for diagnosing cytomegalovirus status from the catalog of TCR beta chain sequences. V and J gene assignment, in a later analysis, came from comparing TCR nucleotide sequences with IMGT/GENE-DB human TR gene sequences. Using the TCRdist pipeline, a later analysis assigned CDR3 sequences along with most-parsimonious VDJ recombination scenarios. In a later analysis, every TCR beta chain was defined by the combination of its CDR3 amino acid sequence and its V-gene family, and reads without a unique V-gene family were dropped. To address suspected cross-contamination and a sequencing artifact, a later analysis removed over 500 highly shared, low-generation-probability nucleotide sequences. For each public chain, a later analysis derived a clonal expansion index from normalized ranks of inferred template counts within each repertoire. In a later analysis, generation probabilities were computed with a VDJ recombination model fitted to out-of-frame rearrangements, and the resulting probabilities were checked against IGoR. In a later analysis, TCR-TCR, TCR-HLA and TCR-CMV co-occurrence was scored with hypergeometric tests, and a repertoire-size bias correction was applied to TCR pairs. A later analysis estimated false discovery rates by permuting HLA or CMV assignments 20 times. In a later analysis, co-occurring TCRs were grouped using DBSCAN, and TCRdist sequence similarity was added for clustering within HLA-allele-positive subsets. Co-occurrence clustering excluded repertoires with fewer than 30,000 or more than 120,000 public chains, plus five with anomalous nucleotide sharing. TCRdb took this table from immuneACCESS and kept in-frame rearrangements with V and J called. Such tables lack part of the clones; where checked against another copy, unresolved V genes explain under half of the gap, and the rest is unexplained. V, J and clone size reflect that table, while D and trimming were determined from the DNA. This sample holds around 100,000 clones; about three quarters were observed only once. 5.8% of the sample comes from the top ten.

Based on the germline V gene, the CDR1 and CDR2 sequences are MDHEN and SYDVKM. The CDR3 starts with the cysteine, ends with the phenylalanine, and has 11 residues. The sequence is cut down to CDR3 DNA, 33 bases in frame from base 1. The junction carries 7 bases between V and J, which are trimmed by 6 bases and 8 bases respectively. The cohort consisted of 670 or so healthy bone marrow donors. Cohort members were all nominally healthy when sampled, although unrecorded immune exposures were likely present. The donor tested CMV seropositive, placing the donor among the approximately 310 seropositive members of the cohort. Every donor gave a peripheral blood sample, and the peripheral blood mononuclear cells from that sample were used for TCR beta sequencing. The Qiagen DNeasy Blood Extraction Kit was used to extract genomic DNA from the blood cell samples. With respect to this clone: The antigen this receptor binds is unknown. The record has no base qualities; no much larger clone is one base away.

The origin of this receptor is a man aged 55 to 69 in good health and CMV-seropositive. The sample was PBMCs. The rearrangement combines TRBV28 with TRBJ2-2; D gene: possibly TRBD1, on 5 matching bases. The CDR3 corresponds to CASRDRGELFF. The bases read TGTGCCAGCAGAGACAGAGGGGAGCTGTTTTTT.